These 21 T cell receptor beta chains were sequenced from one sample in a study of cytomegalovirus exposure and HLA in healthy donors. Vbeta (60) and Jbeta (13) primers were used in the PCR. TCRdb's table, derived via immunoSEQ multiplex PCR, lists solely in-frame clones and lacks some. The profile covers about 160,000 clones, with 84% appearing a single time and around 0.96% taken by the ten largest. The sequenced sample consisted of PBMCs. All receptors come from a man aged 25 to 40 in good health and CMV-seronegative.

The chain employs TRBV7-9 and TRBJ2-7; D is possibly TRBD2 (6 bases). The V gene's germline CDR1 is SEHNR and CDR2 FQNEAQ (reference sequence). V lost 5 bases to trimming and J lost 3 bases, with 17 bases between them. This CDR3 is built from 15 residues. Written as DNA, the CDR3 is TGTGCCAGCAGCCTCCCCTTGGCCGGGAGCTACGAGCAGTACTTC. It encodes CASSLPLAGSYEQYF.

The chain recombines TRBV6-5 with TRBJ2-3; D is uncertain. CDR3 length equals 14 residues. Trimming cost V 5 bases and J 6 bases, with 15 bases left between them. From germline, CDR1 is MNHEY and CDR2 SVGAGI. CDR3: CASSISLAADTQYF. The CDR3 DNA reads as TGTGCCAGCAGTATTTCTCTGGCCGCCGATACGCAGTATTTT.

The genes are TRBV6-1 and TRBJ2-7, with 16 bases fitting TRBD2. The V and J ends lost 7 bases and 2 bases, in that order; junction bases with no gene match: 2. The length of the CDR3 is 15 residues. Germline loops: CDR1 MNHNS, CDR2 SASEGT. In DNA form, the CDR3 reads TGTGCCAGCACCGGGACTAGCGGGGGGGCCTACGAGCAGTACTTC. Translated, it gives CASTGTSGGAYEQYF.

The chain links TRBV7-2 to TRBJ2-2; D perhaps matches TRBD1 (6 bases). V gave up 3 bases and J gave up 4 bases, with 15 bases separating them. The CDR3 totals 16 residues. The germline gives CDR1 SGHTA, CDR2 FQGNSA. CDR3 bases: TGTGCCAGCAGCTTGCTGGACAGTAGGAGCACCGGGGAGCTGTTTTTT. It yields the protein CASSLLDSRSTGELFF.

This clone came up once. V gene TRBV5-6 combines with J gene TRBJ2-7; 9 nucleotides align to TRBD1. The CDR3 totals 16 residues. Per germline, CDR1 SGHDT and CDR2 YYEEEE. The trim removed 0 bases at V and 1 base at J, leaving 5 bases unmatched. CDR3 DNA: TGTGCCAGCAGCTTGGCCGGACAGGGGAAATCCTACGAGCAGTACTTC. It encodes CASSLAGQGKSYEQYF.

The rearrangement uses TRBV2 and TRBJ2-3, with TRBD2 identical over 10 bases. The V gene's germline CDR1 is SNHLY and CDR2 FYNNEI. The CDR3 is made up of 16 amino acids. Trimming at V came to 5 bases and at J to 1 base, leaving 6 bases not matched to a gene. The CDR3, as DNA: TGTGCCAGCAGTCTTAGGACTAGCGGTGGCACAGATACGCAGTATTTT. Translating it yields CASSLRTSGGTDTQYF. The variable domain in full, with the rest retrieved from reference TRBV2 and TRBJ2-3, is EPEVTQTPSHQVTQMGQEVILRCVPISNHLYFYWYRQILGQKVEFLVSFYNNEISEKSEIFDDQFSVERPDGSNFTLKIRSTKLEDSAMYFCASSLRTSGGTDTQYFGPGTRLTVL.

This clone was counted between two and nine times. The V and J genes are TRBV4-1 and TRBJ2-1; the D is unclear. V was clipped by 5 bases and J by 5 bases, with 7 bases between them. This CDR3 has 12 amino acids. Germline V gene data show CDR1 as MGHRA and CDR2 as YSYEKL. CDR3 DNA: TGCGCCAGCAGCGTGATAGACAATGAGCAGTTCTTC. It translates to CASSVIDNEQFF.

The J gene is TRBJ2-1, the V gene TRBV7-9; 9 positions agree with TRBD2. Trimming at V came to 5 bases and at J to 8 bases, leaving 10 bases not matched to a gene. CDR3 length: 15 amino acids. Germline V CDR1 and CDR2: SEHNR, FQNEAQ (reference sequence). DNA of the CDR3: TGTGCCAGCAGCCAGGGACTAGCCTTGGATTATGAGCAGTTCTTC. Protein product: CASSQGLALDYEQFF.

This CDR3 reads CASSLRTSQAAFF. CDR3 in DNA: TGTGCCAGCAGCTTGAGGACATCCCAAGCAGCTTTCTTT. This rearrangement joins TRBV5-5 to TRBJ1-1, with TRBD1 as a possible D gene (5 bases). The CDR3 has 13 residues. Trimming took off 1 base at V and 10 bases at J, with 14 bases between the two ends. Looked up from germline, CDR1 is SGHKS and CDR2 is YYEKEE (reference sequence).

This clone was counted a few times. The chain uses TRBV13 and TRBJ2-5; 12 positions agree with TRBD2. The tail of the sequence fits TRBJ2-7 better, so the J call may be wrong. Germline CDR1 reads PRHDT; CDR2 reads FYEKMQ (reference sequence). This CDR3 has 18 residues. In DNA, the CDR3 is TGTGCCAGCAGCTTATTGACTAGCGGGAGTTTCAGCTCCTACGAGCAGTACTTC. As protein: CASSLLTSGSFSSYEQYF.

This chain uses TRBV5-1 with TRBJ2-7, with 11 bases that match TRBD2. The germline gives CDR1 SGHRS, CDR2 YFSETQ. V dropped 5 bases and J dropped 1; count of bases not matched to a gene: 8. CDR3 length: 16 amino acids. CDR3 in DNA: TGCGCCAGCAGTGATAGCGGGGGGGCCGGGTCCTACGAGCAGTACTTC. It codes for CASSDSGGAGSYEQYF.

The rearrangement joins TRBV7-8 to TRBJ1-1, with D tentatively TRBD1 (5 bases). V shed 5 bases and J shed 8 bases, with 12 bases lying between them. The CDR3 covers 12 residues. Germline V CDR1 and CDR2: SGHVS, FQNEAQ. Written as DNA, the CDR3 is TGTGCCAGCAGCCCCCAAGGGGTGGAAGCTTTCTTT. Amino acids: CASSPQGVEAFF.

CDR3: CARRGGNEQFF. Here the CDR3 DNA reads TGTGCCAGACGGGGGGGAAATGAGCAGTTCTTC. The chain recombines TRBV7-9 with TRBJ2-1; 8 bases map to TRBD2. In germline, CDR1 is SEHNR, CDR2 FQNEAQ (reference sequence). V was pared by 9 bases and J by 7 bases, with 2 bases of the junction left unmatched. This CDR3 is 11 amino acids long.

The chain carries TRBV19 and TRBJ2-7, with D unclear. This CDR3 is 13 amino acids long. Germline assignment: CDR1 LNHDA and CDR2 SQIVND (reference sequence). Trimming left V 3 bases short and J 5 bases short, with 11 bases between. The CDR3 here is CASSIQQMDEQYF. The CDR3 DNA sequence: TGTGCCAGTAGTATCCAACAAATGGACGAGCAGTACTTC.

The rearrangement uses TRBV7-9 and TRBJ2-3; weak D call: TRBD1 (6 bases). This CDR3 spans 16 amino acids. The ends were cut back, 4 bases at V and 0 bases at J, with 14 bases in the middle. Germline CDR1 reads SEHNR; CDR2 reads FQNEAQ (reference sequence). CDR3 region: CASSSHRDTSTDTQYF. The DNA of the CDR3 is TGTGCCAGCAGCTCACACCGGGACACAAGCACAGATACGCAGTATTTT.

CDR3 residues: CASGAMHYEQYF. DNA for the CDR3: TGTGCCAGCGGGGCCATGCACTACGAGCAGTACTTC. This chain links TRBV14 with TRBJ2-7; maybe TRBD1 (5 bases). The CDR3 has 12 amino acids. Trimming stripped 8 bases from V and 3 bases from J, with 11 bases between. Per germline, CDR1 SGHDN and CDR2 FVKESK.

The J gene is TRBJ2-7, the V gene TRBV2, with 8 nucleotides matching TRBD1. CDR1 is SNHLY, CDR2 FYNNEI, per germline. The CDR3 totals 14 residues. V lost 3 bases and J lost 5; bases outside the gene matches: 6. CDR3 in DNA: TGTGCCAGCAGTGACGGCAGGGGGCCGGACGAGCAGTACTTC. Translation gives CASSDGRGPDEQYF. Combining the CDR3 with reference TRBV2 and TRBJ2-7 gives the whole variable domain EPEVTQTPSHQVTQMGQEVILRCVPISNHLYFYWYRQILGQKVEFLVSFYNNEISEKSEIFDDQFSVERPDGSNFTLKIRSTKLEDSAMYFCASSDGRGPDEQYFGPGTRLTVT.

This clone was observed a single time. V is TRBV7-9 and J is TRBJ2-5, with D maybe TRBD2 (6 bases). The DNA end is a closer match to TRBJ2-7, so the J assignment may be wrong. The CDR3 consists of 15 residues. Germline CDR1 reads SEHNR; CDR2 reads FQNEAQ (reference sequence). The CDR3 DNA reads TGTGCCAGCAGCTTAGAGGGAGGCACAGCCTACGAGCAGTACTTC. It is translated as CASSLEGGTAYEQYF.

Remarks on this clone: A read error may produce the germline difference seen at one junction end. The V and J genes are TRBV6-1 and TRBJ1-2; D is perhaps TRBD1 (5 bases). CDR1 is MNHNS, CDR2 SASEGT, per germline. This CDR3 contains 13 residues. CDR3 sequence (DNA): TGTGCCAGCAGTGAAGCTCAAGCCGGGGGTTATGCCTTC. Its translation is CASSEAQAGGYAF.

The V and J genes are TRBV7-9 and TRBJ1-2, with 9 bases that match TRBD1. This CDR3 has 16 residues. Trimming removed 0 bases from V and 6 bases from J; junction bases left unmatched: 8. Germline V gene sequence: CDR1 SEHNR, CDR2 FQNEAQ (reference sequence). In DNA form, the CDR3 reads TGTGCCAGCAGCTTAGCGTTCCCCGGGACAGGGAATGGCTACACCTTC. This codes for CASSLAFPGTGNGYTF.

The gene calls are TRBV19 and TRBJ2-2; 7 bases align to TRBD1. The CDR3 runs to 14 residues. Germline CDR1 is LNHDA and CDR2 is SQIVND (reference sequence). V was pared by 8 bases and J by 6 bases, with 9 bases of the junction left unmatched. CDR3: CASGETGVAGELFF. CDR3 coding DNA: TGTGCCAGTGGGGAAACAGGGGTTGCCGGGGAGCTGTTTTTT. Based on the CDR3 plus reference TRBV19 and TRBJ2-2, the full variable domain is DGGITQSPKYLFRKEGQNVTLSCEQNLNHDAMYWYRQDPGQGLRLIYYSQIVNDFQKGDIAEGYSVSREKKESFPLTVTSAQKNPTAFYLCASGETGVAGELFFGEGSRLTVL.